A single sample is the source of the 10 T cell receptor beta chains below, sequenced in a study of identical twins. TCRdb used MiXCR to reprocess the 5' RACE reads, holding one entry per CDR3 protein. The data show 200,000 to 250,000 distinct CDR3 sequences, roughly 7.5% seen once. This sample was also put to use in a study of yellow fever vaccine responses in identical twins.

Sequenced material: CD8+ T cells sorted from blood. These receptors all come from a woman younger than 35 in good health.

The V call is TRBV20-1, the J call TRBJ2-7; D is unresolved. Germline V gene sequence: CDR1 DFQATT, CDR2 SNEGSKA (reference sequence). Trimming removed 0 bases from V and 0 bases from J, with 9 bases in between. The CDR3 spans 14 residues. The CDR3 region is CSARDPGLSYEQYF. Here the CDR3 DNA reads TGCAGTGCTAGAGACCCAGGCCTCTCCTACGAGCAGTACTTC.

This clonotype was picked up a small number of times. The chain carries TRBV7-8 and TRBJ2-6; perhaps TRBD1 as D (5 bases). This CDR3 has 17 amino acids. Trimming took off 10 bases at V and 0 bases at J, with 19 bases between the two ends. Germline values: CDR1 SGHVS, CDR2 FQNEAQ. The DNA for the CDR3 is TGTGCCACCAAGGGAACAGGCTTTGACTCTGGGGCCAACGTCCTGACTTTC. Its translation is CATKGTGFDSGANVLTF. Full variable domain (missing parts from reference TRBV7-8 and TRBJ2-6): GAGVSQSPRYKVAKRGQDVALRCDPISGHVSLFWYQQALGQGPEFLTYFQNEAQLDKSGLPSDRFFAERPEGSVSTLKIQRTQQEDSAVYLCATKGTGFDSGANVLTFGAGSRLTVL.

This clonotype was seen a handful of times. The chain recombines TRBV19 with TRBJ2-5, with D maybe TRBD1 (6 bases). Germline V gene sequence: CDR1 LNHDA, CDR2 SQIVND (reference sequence). V lost 5 bases, J lost 3 bases, and 22 bases lay in between. This CDR3 has 17 amino acids. The CDR3 nucleotides are TGTGCCAGTAGTCCACAGGGATCGTTGTCTAGGGAAGAGACCCAGTACTTC. Its translation: CASSPQGSLSREETQYF.

This clonotype was seen more than once but under ten times. V usage is TRBV28 and J usage is TRBJ2-7, with D unresolved. The V gene lost 3 bases and the J gene lost 0 bases, with 9 bases spanning the gap. Looked up from germline, CDR1 is MDHEN and CDR2 is SYDVKM. The CDR3 contains 14 residues. Here the CDR3 reads CASSFPESSYEQYF. The CDR3 bases are TGTGCCAGCAGTTTCCCAGAAAGCTCCTACGAGCAGTACTTC.

This clonotype turned up a few times. V gene TRBV27 combines with J gene TRBJ2-1; no clear D. The V gene's germline CDR1 is MNHEY and CDR2 SMNVEV (reference sequence). The CDR3 has 13 residues. The V gene lost 5 bases and the J gene lost 8 bases, with 13 bases spanning the gap. CDR3 amino acids: CASSKGSIDEQFF. The CDR3 nucleotides read TGTGCCAGCAGTAAGGGCTCTATTGATGAGCAGTTCTTC.

The chain carries TRBV3-1 and TRBJ2-7; TRBD1 or TRBD2 may be the D gene (5 bases each). Germline CDR1 LGHDT, CDR2 YNNKEL (reference sequence). V lost 1 base and J 6 bases, leaving 19 bases between the germline ends. This CDR3 comprises 16 residues. The CDR3 DNA sequence: TGTGCCAGCAGCCAAGCCCCCCCGGGACCCACCCGCGAGCAGTACTTC. Translated, it gives CASSQAPPGPTREQYF.

The rearrangement joins TRBV20-1 to TRBJ1-1, with TRBD1 as a possible D gene (5 bases). The CDR3 is 12 amino acids. V was trimmed by 2 bases and J by 5 bases, leaving 9 bases between them. Germline V CDR1 and CDR2: DFQATT, SNEGSKA (reference sequence). This CDR3 reads CSARLQGTEAFF. In nucleotides, the CDR3 is TGCAGTGCTAGACTTCAGGGAACTGAAGCTTTCTTT.

This clonotype was recorded many times. This chain joins TRBV20-1 and TRBJ1-4; D is unresolved. V shed 4 bases and J shed 8 bases, with 17 bases lying between them. The CDR3 is 14 amino acids. CDR1 and CDR2 from the germline V gene are DFQATT and SNEGSKA (reference sequence). In nucleotides, the CDR3 is TGCAGTGCTATCACGAAAGATGCTTGGGAAAAACTGTTTTTT. Residues: CSAITKDAWEKLFF.

In this sample, this clonotype turned up many times. The V gene is TRBV3-1, the J gene TRBJ2-7, with TRBD2 as a possible D gene (5 bases). Germline V lookup: CDR1 LGHDT, CDR2 YNNKEL (reference sequence). CDR3 length equals 17 residues. Trimming pared 0 bases from V and 0 bases from J, leaving 15 bases between. CDR3 DNA: TGTGCCAGCAGCCAAGATAACGCAGGACTTATCTCCTACGAGCAGTACTTC. Translating it yields CASSQDNAGLISYEQYF.

This clonotype was recorded many times. The chain links TRBV29-1 to TRBJ2-7; D is possibly TRBD2 (5 bases). Trimming pared 4 bases from V and 8 bases from J, leaving 15 bases between. Germline values: CDR1 SQVTM, CDR2 ANQGSEA. This CDR3 region has 12 residues. DNA of the CDR3: TGCAGCGTTGTGGAGGCAGAGATACAGCAGTACTTC. Amino acid sequence: CSVVEAEIQQYF.